This T cell receptor beta chain is drawn from a study of blood T cell repertoires in COVID-19. Across the whole study: COVID-19 samples collected from the United States, Italy and Spain covered acute and convalescent phases. Sources were T cells, B-cell-depleted T cells, or PBMCs; the material itself was cDNA or gDNA.

Concerning this clone itself: The sample has other DNA sequences that encode this CDR3 too.

The CDR3 is 13 residues long. Germline V gene sequence: CDR1 MNHEY, CDR2 SVGAGI. Unmatched junction bases numbered 0, after V lost 4 bases and J lost 5 bases. In the study's own analysis: Scientists estimated how many nucleated cells there were by amplifying reference gene primers. Here immunoSEQ multiplex PCR was the method, and the copy in TCRdb shows in-frame clones only, minus some. Clonal size and the V and J genes are those of that table, whereas D and trimming came from the DNA. The sample has about 250,000 clones; almost 90% are singletons. The sample taken for sequencing was peripheral blood. The rearrangement links TRBV6-5 to TRBJ1-5; 9 bases match TRBD1. This TCR was sampled from an elderly man with acute or convalescent COVID-19. In nucleotides, the CDR3 is TGTGCCAGCAGTTGGGACAGGGATCAGCCCCAGCATTTT. As protein: CASSWDRDQPQHF.